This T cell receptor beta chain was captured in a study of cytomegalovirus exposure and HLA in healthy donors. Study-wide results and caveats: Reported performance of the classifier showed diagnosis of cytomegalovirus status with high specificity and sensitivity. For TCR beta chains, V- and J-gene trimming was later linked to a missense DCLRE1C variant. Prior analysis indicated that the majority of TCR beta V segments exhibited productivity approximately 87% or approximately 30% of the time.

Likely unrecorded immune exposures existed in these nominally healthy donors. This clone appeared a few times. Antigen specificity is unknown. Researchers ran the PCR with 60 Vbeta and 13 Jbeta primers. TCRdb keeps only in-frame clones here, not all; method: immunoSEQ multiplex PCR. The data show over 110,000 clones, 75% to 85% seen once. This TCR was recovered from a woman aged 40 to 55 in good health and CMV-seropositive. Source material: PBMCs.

CDR3 amino acids: CAISLTGSSYEQYF. DNA of the CDR3: TGTGCCATCAGCCTGACAGGGAGCTCCTACGAGCAGTACTTC. The genes are TRBV10-3 and TRBJ2-7; 7 positions match TRBD1. Germline V gene sequence: CDR1 ENHRY, CDR2 SYGVKD. The CDR3 contains 14 residues. The V gene end was trimmed by 6 bases and the J gene end by 0 bases; junction bases not matched to a gene: 5.